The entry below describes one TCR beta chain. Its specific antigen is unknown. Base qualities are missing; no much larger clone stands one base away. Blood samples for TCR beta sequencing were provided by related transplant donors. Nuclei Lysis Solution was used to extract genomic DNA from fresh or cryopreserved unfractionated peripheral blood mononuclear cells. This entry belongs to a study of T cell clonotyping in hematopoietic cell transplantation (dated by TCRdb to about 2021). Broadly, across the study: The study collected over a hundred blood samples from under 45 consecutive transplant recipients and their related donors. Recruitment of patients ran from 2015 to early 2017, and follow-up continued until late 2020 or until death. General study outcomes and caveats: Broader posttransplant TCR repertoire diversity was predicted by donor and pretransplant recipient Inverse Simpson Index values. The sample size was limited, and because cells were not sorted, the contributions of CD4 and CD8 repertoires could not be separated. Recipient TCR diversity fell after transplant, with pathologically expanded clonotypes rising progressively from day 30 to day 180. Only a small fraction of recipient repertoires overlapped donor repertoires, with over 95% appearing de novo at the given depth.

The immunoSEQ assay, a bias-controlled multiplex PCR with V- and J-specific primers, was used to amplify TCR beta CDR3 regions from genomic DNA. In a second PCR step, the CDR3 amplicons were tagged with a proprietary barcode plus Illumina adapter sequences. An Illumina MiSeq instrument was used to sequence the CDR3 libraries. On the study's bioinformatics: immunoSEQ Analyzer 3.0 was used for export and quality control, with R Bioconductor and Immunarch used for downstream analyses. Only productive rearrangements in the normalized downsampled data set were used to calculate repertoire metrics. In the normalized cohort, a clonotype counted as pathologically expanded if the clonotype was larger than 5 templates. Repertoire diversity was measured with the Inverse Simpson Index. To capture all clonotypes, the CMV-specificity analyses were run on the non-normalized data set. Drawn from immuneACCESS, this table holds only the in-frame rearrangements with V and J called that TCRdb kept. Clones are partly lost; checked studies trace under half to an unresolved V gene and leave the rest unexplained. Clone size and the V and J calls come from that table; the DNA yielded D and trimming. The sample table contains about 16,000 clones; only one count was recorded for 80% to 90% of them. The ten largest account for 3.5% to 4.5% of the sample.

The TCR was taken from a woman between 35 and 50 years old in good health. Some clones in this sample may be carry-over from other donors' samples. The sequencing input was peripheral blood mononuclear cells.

The sequenced DNA: TGTGCCAGCAGCCACACAACAAGGAGGCCCCAGTACTTC. Its amino acids are CASSHTTRRPQYF. The rearrangement joined TRBV11-3 to TRBJ2-5, with a tentative D gene TRBD2 over 5 matching bases. The junction carries 16 bases between V and J, which are trimmed by 5 bases and 9 bases respectively. Its CDR3 holds 13 amino acids, cysteine through phenylalanine. This entry keeps only the CDR3 DNA: 39 bases, framed from base 1. From the germline V gene, CDR1 is SGHNT and CDR2 is YENEEA.